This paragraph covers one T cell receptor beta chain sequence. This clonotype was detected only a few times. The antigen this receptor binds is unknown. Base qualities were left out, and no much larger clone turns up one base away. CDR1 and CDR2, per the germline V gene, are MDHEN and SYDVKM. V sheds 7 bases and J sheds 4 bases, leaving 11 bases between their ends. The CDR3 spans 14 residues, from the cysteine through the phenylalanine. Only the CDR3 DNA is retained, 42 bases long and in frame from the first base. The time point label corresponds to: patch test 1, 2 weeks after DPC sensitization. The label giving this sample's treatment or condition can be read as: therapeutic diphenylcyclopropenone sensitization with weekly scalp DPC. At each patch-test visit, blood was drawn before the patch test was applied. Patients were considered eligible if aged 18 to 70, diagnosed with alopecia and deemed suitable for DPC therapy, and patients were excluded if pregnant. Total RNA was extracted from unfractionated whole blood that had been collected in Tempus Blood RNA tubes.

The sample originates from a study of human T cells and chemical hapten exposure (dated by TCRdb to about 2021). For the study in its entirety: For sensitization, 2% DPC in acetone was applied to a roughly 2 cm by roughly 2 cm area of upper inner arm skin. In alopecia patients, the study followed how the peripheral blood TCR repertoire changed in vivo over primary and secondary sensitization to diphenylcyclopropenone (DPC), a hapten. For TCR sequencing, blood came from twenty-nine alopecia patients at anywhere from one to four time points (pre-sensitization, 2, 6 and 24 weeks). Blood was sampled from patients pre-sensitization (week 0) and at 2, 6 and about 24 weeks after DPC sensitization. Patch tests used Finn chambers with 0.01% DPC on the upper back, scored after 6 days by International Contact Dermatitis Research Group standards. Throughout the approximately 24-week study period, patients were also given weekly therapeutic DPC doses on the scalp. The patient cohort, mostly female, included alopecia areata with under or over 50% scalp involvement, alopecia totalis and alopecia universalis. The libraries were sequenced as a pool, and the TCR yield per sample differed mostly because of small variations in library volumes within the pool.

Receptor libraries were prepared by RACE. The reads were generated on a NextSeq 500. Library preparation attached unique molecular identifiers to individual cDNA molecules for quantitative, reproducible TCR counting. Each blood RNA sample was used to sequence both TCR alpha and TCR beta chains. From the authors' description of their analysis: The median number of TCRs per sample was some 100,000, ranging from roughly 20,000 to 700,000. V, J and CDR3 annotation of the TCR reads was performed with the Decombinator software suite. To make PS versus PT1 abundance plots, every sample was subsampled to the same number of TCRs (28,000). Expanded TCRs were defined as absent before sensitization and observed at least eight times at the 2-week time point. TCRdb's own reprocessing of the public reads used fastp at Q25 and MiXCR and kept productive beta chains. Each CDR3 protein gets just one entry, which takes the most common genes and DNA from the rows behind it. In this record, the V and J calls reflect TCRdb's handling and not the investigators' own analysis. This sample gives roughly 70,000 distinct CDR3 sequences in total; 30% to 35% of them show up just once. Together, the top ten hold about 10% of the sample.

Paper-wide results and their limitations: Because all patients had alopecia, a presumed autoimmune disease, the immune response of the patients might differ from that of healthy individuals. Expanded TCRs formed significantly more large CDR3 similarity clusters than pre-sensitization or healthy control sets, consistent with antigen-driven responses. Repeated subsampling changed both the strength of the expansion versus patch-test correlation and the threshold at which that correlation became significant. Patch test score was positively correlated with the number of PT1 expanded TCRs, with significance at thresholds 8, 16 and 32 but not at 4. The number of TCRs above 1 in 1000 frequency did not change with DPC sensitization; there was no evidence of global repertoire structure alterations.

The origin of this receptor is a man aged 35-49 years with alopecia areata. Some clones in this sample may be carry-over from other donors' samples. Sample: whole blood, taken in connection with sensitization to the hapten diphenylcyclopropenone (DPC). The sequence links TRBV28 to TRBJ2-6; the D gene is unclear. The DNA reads TGTGCCAGCACTTCCCAGGCGGGGGCCAACGTCCTGACTTTC. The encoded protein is CASTSQAGANVLTF.